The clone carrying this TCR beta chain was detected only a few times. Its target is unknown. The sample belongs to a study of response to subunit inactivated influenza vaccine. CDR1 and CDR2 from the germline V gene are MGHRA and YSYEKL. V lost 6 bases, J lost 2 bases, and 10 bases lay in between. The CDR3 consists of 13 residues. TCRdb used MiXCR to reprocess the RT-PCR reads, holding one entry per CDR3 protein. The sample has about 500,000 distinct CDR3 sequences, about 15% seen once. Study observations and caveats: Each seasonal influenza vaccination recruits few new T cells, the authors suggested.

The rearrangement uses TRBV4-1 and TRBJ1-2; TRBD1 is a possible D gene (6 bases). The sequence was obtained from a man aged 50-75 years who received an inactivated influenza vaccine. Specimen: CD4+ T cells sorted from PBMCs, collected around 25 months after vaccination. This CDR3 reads CASRADSNYGYTF. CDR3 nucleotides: TGCGCCAGCAGGGCGGACAGCAACTATGGCTACACCTTC.